This T cell receptor beta chain was captured in a study of T cell responses to AZD1222 COVID-19 vaccine. Assay used: immunoSEQ multiplex PCR; TCRdb lists only in-frame clones, some missing. The sample has fewer than 100,000 clones, about 85% seen once. The clonotype was recovered from an adult in good health. The sample here was peripheral blood, taken on day 0 of AZD1222 vaccination.

The CDR3 DNA follows: TGTGCCACCAGCAGATCTGTCGGGGAGCTGTTTTTT. Its translation: CATSRSVGELFF. V gene TRBV15 combines with J gene TRBJ2-2, with D unresolved. The V end was cut by 2 bases, the J end by 7 bases, with 5 bases between. CDR3 size: 12 residues. The germline V gene encodes CDR1 LNHNV and CDR2 YYDKDF (reference sequence).